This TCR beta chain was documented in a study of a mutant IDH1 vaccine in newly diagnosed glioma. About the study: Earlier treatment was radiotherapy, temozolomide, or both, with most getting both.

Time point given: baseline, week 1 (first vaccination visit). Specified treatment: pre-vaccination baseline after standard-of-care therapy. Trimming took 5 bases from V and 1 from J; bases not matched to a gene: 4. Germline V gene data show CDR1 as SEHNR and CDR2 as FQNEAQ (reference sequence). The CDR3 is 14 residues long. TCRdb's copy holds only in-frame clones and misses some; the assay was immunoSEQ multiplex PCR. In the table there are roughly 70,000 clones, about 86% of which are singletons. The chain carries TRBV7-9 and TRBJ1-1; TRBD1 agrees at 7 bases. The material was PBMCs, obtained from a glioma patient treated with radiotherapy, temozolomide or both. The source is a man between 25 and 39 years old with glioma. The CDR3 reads CASSPTGANTEAFF. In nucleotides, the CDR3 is TGTGCCAGCAGCCCTACAGGGGCGAACACTGAAGCTTTCTTT. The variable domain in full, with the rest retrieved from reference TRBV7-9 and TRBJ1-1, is DTGVSQNPRHKITKRGQNVTFRCDPISEHNRLYWYRQTLGQGPEFLTYFQNEAQLEKSRLLSDRFSAERPKGSFSTLEIQRTEQGDSAMYLCASSPTGANTEAFFGQGTRLTVV.